By frequency in the sample, the clone carrying this T cell receptor (beta chain) is medium-sized. The target antigen is unknown. Constant-segment primers served in 5'RACE that generated TCR alpha and TCR beta cDNA libraries bearing sample barcodes and UMIs. From the 5' RACE reads, TCRdb called clonotypes with MiXCR, one entry per CDR3 protein. Of under 40,000 distinct CDR3 sequences detected, about 6% appear once; the ten largest clones hold about 0.81%. This CDR3 is built from 15 residues. Germline V lookup: CDR1 LGHNA, CDR2 YSLEER. V shed 0 bases and J 8 bases; nucleotides not matched to a gene: 6. This record belongs to a study of T-cell memory formation after mild COVID-19. General observations from the study: Among clones peaking at day 37 in the second wave, SARS-CoV-2 specificity remained unconfirmed. Clones that shrank (day 15 to 85) were balanced CD4/CD8, whereas later expanders leaned CD4+.

The sequenced material came from PBMCs or a T cell subset sorted from them (not recorded which). This sequence joins TRBV4-3 and TRBJ2-3; 9 positions agree with TRBD2. The TCR was taken from an adult who had mild COVID-19 (a few samples of this study predate the infection). Cell type and time point are not known. This CDR3 is CASSQEGGRAGTQYF. CDR3 coding DNA: TGCGCCAGCAGCCAAGAGGGCGGGAGGGCCGGTACGCAGTATTTT.